This paragraph covers one T cell receptor beta chain sequence. The antigen is unknown. The data belong to a study of cytomegalovirus exposure and HLA in healthy donors. Points from the study as a whole: Roughly uniform depth of sequencing across donors was assumed in presence/absence analyses.

PCR employed 60 Vbeta and 13 Jbeta primers. Method: immunoSEQ multiplex PCR; TCRdb's copy keeps in-frame clones and lacks some. The table gives some 71,000 clones; the top ten clones make up around 1.6% of it. This CDR3 comprises 16 residues. Trimming left V 3 bases short and J 5 bases short, with 17 bases between. Germline values: CDR1 SGHTA, CDR2 FQGNSA. This chain uses TRBV7-2 with TRBJ1-5; D is undetermined. The sequence derives from a woman aged 30 to 39 in good health and CMV-seronegative. The sequenced sample consisted of PBMCs. The CDR3 DNA sequence: TGTGCCAGCAGCTTTTTAAAGGCTTCAGCGGATCAGCCCCAGCATTTT. Protein product: CASSFLKASADQPQHF.